The TCR beta chain under discussion was sequenced for a study of beta chain features in type 1 diabetes. Study at large: Patients were similar to healthy donors in age and gender (as well as in cell yields).

Germline CDR1 is ENHRY and CDR2 is SYGVKD. The CDR3 has 19 amino acids. The V and J ends lost 5 bases and 0 bases, in that order; junction bases with no gene match: 12. Of the isolated RNA, all was reverse transcribed, and so the sequenced material was expressed TCRB transcripts. Here immunoSEQ multiplex PCR was the method, and the copy in TCRdb shows in-frame clones only, minus some. The data hold over 300,000 clones, with roughly 8% observed a single time. This clone has only a few counts. J is TRBJ2-7 and V is TRBV10-3; 14 positions match TRBD2. This TCR was recovered from a woman in her late teens or twenties in good health. Sequencing used central memory CD4+ T cells from blood. The CDR3 sequence: CAISSGLAGGGENSYEQYF. In nucleotides, the CDR3 is TGTGCCATCAGTAGCGGACTAGCGGGAGGTGGGGAGAACTCCTACGAGCAGTACTTC.